The next 9 T cell receptor beta chains were all read from a single sample in a study of identical twins. TCRdb redid the calling of the 5' RACE reads with MiXCR, one entry per CDR3 protein. The table has roughly 690,000 distinct CDR3 sequences, around 21% seen once. The same specimen was also included in a second study, on T cells expressing NK-cell markers.

Sequenced input: PBMCs. Source of these receptors: a woman under 30 in good health.

This clonotype has just a few counts. The genes are TRBV5-1 and TRBJ2-5; 7 bases match TRBD2. CDR3 length: 14 residues. Germline CDR1 reads SGHRS; CDR2 reads YFSETQ. The V gene end was trimmed by 2 bases and the J gene end by 5 bases; junction bases not matched to a gene: 6. CDR3 in amino acids: CASSFSKAGETQYF. The CDR3 DNA is TGCGCCAGCAGCTTCTCTAAAGCGGGGGAGACCCAGTACTTC.

This clonotype has more than one count but fewer than ten. The gene calls are TRBV20-1 and TRBJ2-6, with D hard to call. Trimming took 6 bases from V and 0 from J, leaving 3 bases between them. This CDR3 contains 12 residues. Per germline, CDR1 DFQATT and CDR2 SNEGSKA (reference sequence). The CDR3 protein is CSALSGANVLTF. DNA for the CDR3: TGCAGTGCCCTCTCTGGGGCCAACGTCCTGACTTTC.

V and J are TRBV20-1 and TRBJ2-7; no reliable D call. The germline V gene has CDR1 DFQATT and CDR2 SNEGSKA (reference sequence). Trimming stripped 3 bases from V and 6 bases from J, with 9 bases between. The CDR3 is 11 residues long. The CDR3 DNA is TGCAGTGCTAGTTCTGGGCCCGAGCAGTACTTC. Residues: CSASSGPEQYF.

The table lists this clonotype with many counts. The rearrangement uses TRBV6-1 and TRBJ2-5, with 10 nucleotides matching TRBD1. There are 13 residues in the CDR3. Germline V CDR1 and CDR2: MNHNS, SASEGT. The V and J ends lost 6 bases and 6 bases, in that order; junction bases with no gene match: 4. This CDR3 is CASSDRGLKTQYF. In nucleotides, the CDR3 is TGTGCCAGCAGCGACAGGGGGCTTAAGACCCAGTACTTC.

V is TRBV14 and J is TRBJ2-7, with TRBD1 matching 10 bases. Germline lookup yields CDR1 SGHDN and CDR2 FVKESK. The CDR3 is made up of 16 amino acids. V dropped 0 bases and J dropped 2; count of bases not matched to a gene: 4. The CDR3 DNA reads as TGTGCCAGCAGCCAAGATAGGGGGACAGGGGCCTACGAGCAGTACTTC. It yields the protein CASSQDRGTGAYEQYF. The variable domain in full, completed from reference TRBV14 and TRBJ2-7, reads EAGVTQFPSHSVIEKGQTVTLRCDPISGHDNLYWYRRVMGKEIKFLLHFVKESKQDESGMPNNRFLAERTGGTYSTLKVQPAELEDSGVYFCASSQDRGTGAYEQYFGPGTRLTVT.

This clonotype was seen a handful of times. This chain links TRBV5-1 with TRBJ2-6; D unresolved. The CDR3 is 15 residues long. V was cut by 0 bases and J by 4 bases, with 8 bases left in between. Germline V gene lookup returns CDR1 SGHRS and CDR2 YFSETQ. The CDR3 nucleotides read TGCGCCAGCAGCTTGGTGACGGTAGGGGCCAACGTCCTGACTTTC. The encoded protein is CASSLVTVGANVLTF. Based on the CDR3 plus reference TRBV5-1 and TRBJ2-6, the full variable domain is KAGVTQTPRYLIKTRGQQVTLSCSPISGHRSVSWYQQTPGQGLQFLFEYFSETQRNKGNFPGRFSGRQFSNSRSEMNVSTLELGDSALYLCASSLVTVGANVLTFGAGSRLTVL.

V is TRBV11-2 and J is TRBJ1-1, with no clear D. Deletions cut 5 bases from V and 0 bases from J, with 13 bases between. CDR1 and CDR2 from the germline V gene are SGHAT and FQNNGV. CDR3 length: 15 residues. Written as DNA, the CDR3 is TGTGCCAGCAGCCCTAGTTCTTCGGTGAACACTGAAGCTTTCTTT. Translation gives CASSPSSSVNTEAFF. The whole variable domain, remainder taken from reference TRBV11-2 and TRBJ1-1, is EAGVAQSPRYKIIEKRQSVAFWCNPISGHATLYWYQQILGQGPKLLIQFQNNGVVDDSQLPKDRFSAERLKGVDSTLKIQPAKLEDSAVYLCASSPSSSVNTEAFFGQGTRLTVV.

This clonotype was detected a few times. The chain combines TRBV6-1 with TRBJ2-5; possibly TRBD1 for D (5 bases). The V end was cut by 4 bases, the J end by 2 bases, with 11 bases between. The germline CDR1 and CDR2 sequences are MNHNS and SASEGT. This CDR3 is built from 14 residues. The CDR3 reads CASSAPGYQETQYF. Here the CDR3 DNA reads TGTGCCAGCAGTGCGCCAGGGTATCAAGAGACCCAGTACTTC.

Comments on this clonotype: A single base separates this from a much larger clone, so it may be a read error. V and J are TRBV6-5 and TRBJ1-1; D remains unclear. This CDR3 spans 13 amino acids. CDR1 and CDR2 from the germline V gene are MNHEY and SVGAGI. The CDR3 loop is CACSYSVNTEAFF. CDR3 coding DNA: TGTGCCTGCAGTTACTCAGTGAACACTGAAGCTTTCTTT.